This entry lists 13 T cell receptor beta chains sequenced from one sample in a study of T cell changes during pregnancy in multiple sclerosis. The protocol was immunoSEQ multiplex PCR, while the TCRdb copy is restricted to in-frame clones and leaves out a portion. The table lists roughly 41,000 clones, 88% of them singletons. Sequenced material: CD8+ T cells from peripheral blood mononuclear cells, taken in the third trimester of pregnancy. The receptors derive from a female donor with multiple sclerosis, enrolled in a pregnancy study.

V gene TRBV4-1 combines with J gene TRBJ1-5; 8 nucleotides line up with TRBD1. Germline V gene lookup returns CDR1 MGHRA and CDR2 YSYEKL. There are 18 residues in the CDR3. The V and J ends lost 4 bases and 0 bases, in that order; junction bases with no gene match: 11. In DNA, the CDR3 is TGCGCCAGCAGCCCTCACCCGGGACAGGTTAATAGCAATCAGCCCCAGCATTTT. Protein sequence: CASSPHPGQVNSNQPQHF.

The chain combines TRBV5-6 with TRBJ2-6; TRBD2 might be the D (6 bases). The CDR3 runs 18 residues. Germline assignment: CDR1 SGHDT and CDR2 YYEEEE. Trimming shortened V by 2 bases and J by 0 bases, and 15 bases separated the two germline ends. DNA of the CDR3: TGTGCCAGCAGCTTAGGGGTCCGCGGGATCTCTGGGGCCAACGTCCTGACTTTC. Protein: CASSLGVRGISGANVLTF.

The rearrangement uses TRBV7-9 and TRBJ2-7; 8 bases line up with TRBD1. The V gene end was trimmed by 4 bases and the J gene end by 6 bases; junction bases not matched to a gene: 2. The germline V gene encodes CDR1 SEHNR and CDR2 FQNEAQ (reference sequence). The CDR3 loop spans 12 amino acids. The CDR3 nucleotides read TGTGCCAGCAGCTCGACAGGGGCCGAGCAGTACTTC. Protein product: CASSSTGAEQYF.

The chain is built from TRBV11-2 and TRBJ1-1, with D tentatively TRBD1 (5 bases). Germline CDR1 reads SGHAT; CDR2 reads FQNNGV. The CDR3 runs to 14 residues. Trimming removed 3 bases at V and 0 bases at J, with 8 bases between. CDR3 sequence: CASSFRGVNTEAFF. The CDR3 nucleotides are TGTGCCAGCAGCTTTCGGGGGGTGAACACTGAAGCTTTCTTT.

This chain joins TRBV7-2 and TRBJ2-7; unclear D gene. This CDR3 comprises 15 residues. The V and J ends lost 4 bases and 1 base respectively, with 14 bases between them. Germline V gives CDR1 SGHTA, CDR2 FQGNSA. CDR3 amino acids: CASSSLSLLSYEQYF. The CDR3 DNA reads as TGTGCCAGCAGCTCGTTGTCACTATTATCCTACGAGCAGTACTTC. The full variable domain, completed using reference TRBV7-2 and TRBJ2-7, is GAGVSQSPSNKVTEKGKDVELRCDPISGHTALYWYRQSLGQGLEFLIYFQGNSAPDKSGLPSDRFSAERTGGSVSTLTIQRTQQEDSAVYLCASSSLSLLSYEQYFGPGTRLTVT.

The CDR3 bases are TGCGCCAGCAGCCAGGTTCTCCCCGACTGGGACAGGAAGACCGGGGAGCTGTTTTTT. The encoded protein is CASSQVLPDWDRKTGELFF. V usage is TRBV4-3 and J usage is TRBJ2-2, with 8 bases lining up with TRBD1. V lost 3 bases and J lost 5; bases outside the gene matches: 17. Germline V lookup: CDR1 LGHNA, CDR2 YSLEER. There are 19 residues in the CDR3.

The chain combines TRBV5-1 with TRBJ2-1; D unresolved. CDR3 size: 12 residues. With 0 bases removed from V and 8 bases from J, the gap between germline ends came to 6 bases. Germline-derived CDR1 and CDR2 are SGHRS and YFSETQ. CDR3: CASSLAPDEQFF. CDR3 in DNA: TGCGCCAGCAGCTTGGCCCCGGATGAGCAGTTCTTC.

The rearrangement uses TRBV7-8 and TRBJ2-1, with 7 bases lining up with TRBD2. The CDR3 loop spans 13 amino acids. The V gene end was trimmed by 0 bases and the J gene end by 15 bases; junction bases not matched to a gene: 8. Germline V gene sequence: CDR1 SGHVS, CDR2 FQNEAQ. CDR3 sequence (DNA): TGTGCCAGCAGCTTAGCGGGGAGTGGGAGGGCGTTCTTC. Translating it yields CASSLAGSGRAFF.

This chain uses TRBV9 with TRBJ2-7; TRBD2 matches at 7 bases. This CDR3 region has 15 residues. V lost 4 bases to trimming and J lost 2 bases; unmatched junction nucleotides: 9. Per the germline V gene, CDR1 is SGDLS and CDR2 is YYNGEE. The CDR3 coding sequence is TGTGCCAGCAGCCCCGGACTAGTAGGTCCCTACGAGCAGTACTTC. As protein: CASSPGLVGPYEQYF.

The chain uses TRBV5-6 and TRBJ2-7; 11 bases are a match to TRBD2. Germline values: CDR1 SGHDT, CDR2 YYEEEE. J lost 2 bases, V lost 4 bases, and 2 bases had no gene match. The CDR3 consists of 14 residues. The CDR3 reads CASSEGLAAYEQYF. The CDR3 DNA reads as TGTGCCAGCAGCGAGGGACTAGCGGCCTACGAGCAGTACTTC.

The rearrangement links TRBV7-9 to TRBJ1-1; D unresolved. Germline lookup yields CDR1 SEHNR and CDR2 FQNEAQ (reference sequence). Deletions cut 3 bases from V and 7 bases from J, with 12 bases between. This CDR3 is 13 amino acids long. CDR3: CASSFLLRYEAFF. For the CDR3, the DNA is TGTGCCAGCAGCTTTTTACTGCGCTATGAAGCTTTCTTT.

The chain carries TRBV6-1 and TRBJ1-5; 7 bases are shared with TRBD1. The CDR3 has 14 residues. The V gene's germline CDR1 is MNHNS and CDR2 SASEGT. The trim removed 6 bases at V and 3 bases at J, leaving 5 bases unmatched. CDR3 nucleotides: TGTGCCAGCAGAGGGACAGACTACAATCAGCCCCAGCATTTT. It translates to CASRGTDYNQPQHF.

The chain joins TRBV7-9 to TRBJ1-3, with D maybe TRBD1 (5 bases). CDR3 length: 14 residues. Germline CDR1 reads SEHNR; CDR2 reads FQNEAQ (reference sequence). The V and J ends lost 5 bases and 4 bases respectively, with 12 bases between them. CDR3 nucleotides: TGTGCCAGCAGCGACATGACAGTCGGAAACACCATATATTTT. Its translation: CASSDMTVGNTIYF.